This TCR beta chain comes out of a study of T cells in tuberculosis. The study, taken as a whole, reports: The stringent gate may have excluded weak CD1B-GMM tetramer binders.

Thawed, overnight-rested PBMC were stained with GMM-loaded CD1B tetramer, viability dye and anti-CD3, then sorted. CD1B tetramers were loaded with Rhodococcus equi-derived C32 glucose monomycolate. PBMC for tetramer sorting were first depleted of CD14-expressing monocytes. Approximately 95,000 tetramer-negative cells were sorted from each donor. The CDR3 is 8 residues long, counting both termini. CDR1 is SGHTA and CDR2 is FQGNSA in the germline V gene. Measured with immunoSEQ multiplex PCR; TCRdb has only the in-frame clones, and not every one. This sample has about 58,000 clones, with roughly 88% found just once. To note about this clone: This likely comes from a read error, as the CDR3 has no conserved phenylalanine or tryptophan at its end. It is unclear where the CDR3 begins or ends on the DNA, so no DNA is shown, and the CDR3 is as TCRdb lists it.

The sequence was collected from an adult woman with latent tuberculosis. Sequenced sample: CD1b-GMM tetramer-negative cells sorted from PBMCs. This chain connects TRBV7-2 to TRBJ2-7; TRBD2 is the table's D call, not checked against the DNA. CDR3 amino acids: CASNGLVL.